This T cell receptor beta chain was observed in a study of regulatory T cells in long-lasting Graves disease. V shed 0 bases and J shed 4 bases, with 9 bases lying between them. Germline values: CDR1 MNHEY, CDR2 SVGAGI. The CDR3 extends over 14 amino acids. The sample's time point: newly diagnosed GD, antithyroid drugs for less than 3 months. The TCR library was made from RNA extracted from PBMCs. Combining iRepertoire HTBI primers with Arm-PCR of CDR3 regions, the authors built TCR beta libraries. TCRdb reprocessed the multiplex PCR reads via MiXCR and lists one record per CDR3 protein. The sample lists fewer than 550,000 distinct CDR3 sequences, about 15% seen once, with roughly 25% in the top ten. This clonotype was detected many times. These records were also assigned to another study, of T cells in Graves' hyperthyroidism and ophthalmopathy.

Specimen: peripheral blood mononuclear cells (PBMCs), collected at new diagnosis, from a patient treated with antithyroid drugs. The chain carries TRBV6-5 and TRBJ1-1; D remains ambiguous. The sequence was obtained from a woman aged 35-65 years with Graves disease. CDR3 DNA sequence: TGTGCCAGCAGTTACTCCGGGGTGCCCACTGAAGCTTTCTTT. The encoded protein is CASSYSGVPTEAFF.